This T cell receptor beta chain derives from a study of regulatory T cells in long-lasting Graves disease. In this sample, this clonotype turned up a few times. Its antigen is unidentified. Broader study findings: TRBV28, TRBJ1-2 and TRBJ2-5 were favored in persistent disease.

As to time point: persistent/refractory GD, antithyroid drugs over 5 years with positive TRAb. The TCR library was made from RNA that had been extracted from PBMCs in TRIzol. Germline V gene data show CDR1 as MDHEN and CDR2 as SYDVKM. CDR3 length: 16 residues. Researchers made TCR beta libraries by using iRepertoire HTBI primers and running Arm-PCR on CDR3 regions. TCRdb re-derived calls from the multiplex PCR reads in MiXCR, one entry per CDR3 protein. The table records approximately 360,000 distinct CDR3 sequences, around 23% of them present only once. The chain carries TRBV28 and TRBJ2-5; 7 nucleotides match TRBD2. Gene TRBJ2-7 matches the end of the DNA better, so the J call may be wrong. The sequence was collected from a woman aged 40 to 50 with Graves disease. The material was peripheral blood mononuclear cells (PBMCs), obtained when the disease was refractory, from a patient treated with antithyroid drugs. This chain's CDR3 is CASSPPLAGERTEQYF. CDR3 DNA sequence: TGTGCCAGCTCACCACCACTGGCGGGAGAGCGGACCGAGCAGTACTTC.